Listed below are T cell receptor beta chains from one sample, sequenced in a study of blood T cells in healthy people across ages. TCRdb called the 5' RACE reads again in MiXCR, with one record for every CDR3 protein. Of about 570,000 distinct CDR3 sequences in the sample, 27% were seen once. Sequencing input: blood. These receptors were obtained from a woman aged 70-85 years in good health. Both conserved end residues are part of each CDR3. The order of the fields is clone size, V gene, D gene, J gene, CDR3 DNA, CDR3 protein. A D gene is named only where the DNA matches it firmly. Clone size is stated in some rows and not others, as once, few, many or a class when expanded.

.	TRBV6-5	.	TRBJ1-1	TGTGCCAGCAGTTACTCGATGGGCACTGAAGCTTTCTTT	CASSYSMGTEAFF
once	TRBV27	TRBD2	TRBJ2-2	TGTACCAGCAGTCCTATAGCGGGGAGCACCGGGGAGCTGTTTTTT	CTSSPIAGSTGELFF
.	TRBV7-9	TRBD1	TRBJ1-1	TGTGCCAGCAGCTTTCTTCAGGGGGCCTTGAACACTGAAGCTTTCTTT	CASSFLQGALNTEAFF
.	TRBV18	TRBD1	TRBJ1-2	TGTGCCAGCTCACCCTCGACAGGGAACTATGGCTACACCTTC	CASSPSTGNYGYTF
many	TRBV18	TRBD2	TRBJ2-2	TGTGCCAGCTCATCCCCGTTGAAGAGCGGGGGAAGTGTCACCGGGGAGCTGTTTTTT	CASSSPLKSGGSVTGELFF
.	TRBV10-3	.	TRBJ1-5	TGTGCCATCAGGTCCGGGACGGACAATAGCAATCAGCCCCAGCATTTT	CAIRSGTDNSNQPQHF
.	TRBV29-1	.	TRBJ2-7	TGCAGCGTTGAAGTCCCAGGGTCAGCCTGGGAGCAGTACTTC	CSVEVPGSAWEQYF
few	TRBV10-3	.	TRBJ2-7	TGTGCCATCAGTAAAACAGGCTACGAGCAGTACTTC	CAISKTGYEQYF
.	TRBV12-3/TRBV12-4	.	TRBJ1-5	TGTGCCAGCAGTTTAGTTATCCAGCCCCAGCATTTT	CASSLVIQPQHF
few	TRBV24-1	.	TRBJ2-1	TGTGCCACCAGGGCGAACTCCTACAATGAGCAGTTCTTC	CATRANSYNEQFF
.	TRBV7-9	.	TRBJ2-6	TGTGCCAGCAGTCCTGTTTTCTCTGGGGCCAACGTCCTGACTTTC	CASSPVFSGANVLTF
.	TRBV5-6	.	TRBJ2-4	TGTGCCAGCAGTCCACGGGCCGGAAACATTCAGTACTTC	CASSPRAGNIQYF
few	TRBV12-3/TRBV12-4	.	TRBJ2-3	TGTGCCAGCAGTTCGGACCTCACGGATACGCAGTATTTT	CASSSDLTDTQYF
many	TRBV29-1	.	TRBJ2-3	TGCAGCTGGAAGGGGAGTACAGATACGCAGTATTTT	CSWKGSTDTQYF
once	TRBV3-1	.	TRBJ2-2	TGTGCCAGCAGCCTATGGGGACGCAACTTGGGCGGGGAGCTGTTTTTT	CASSLWGRNLGGELFF
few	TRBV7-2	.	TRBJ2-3	TGTGCCAGCAGCTTCGGAGGGGGGGCCGGTGCGCAGTATTTT	CASSFGGGAGAQYF
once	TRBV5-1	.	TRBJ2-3	TGCGCCAGCAGCTTGGAGCTGAGCACAGATACGCAGTATTTT	CASSLELSTDTQYF
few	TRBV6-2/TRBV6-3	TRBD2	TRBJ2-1	TGTGCCAGCAGTGGTAGCGGGGGAGCACACAATGAGCAGTTCTTC	CASSGSGGAHNEQFF
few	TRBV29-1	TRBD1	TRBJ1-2	TGCAGCGTGAGGGGGGACAGGGGGCTAAATGGCTACACCTTC	CSVRGDRGLNGYTF
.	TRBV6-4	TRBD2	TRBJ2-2	TGTGCCAGCAGGCAGCGGGGGGGAAACACCGGGGAGCTGTTTTTT	CASRQRGGNTGELFF
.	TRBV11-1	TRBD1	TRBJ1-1	TGTGCCAGCAGTCTACAGGGGTTCACTGAAGCTTTCTTT	CASSLQGFTEAFF
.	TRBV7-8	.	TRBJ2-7	TGTGCCAGCAGCTCCCAAGGGCTCGAGCAGTACTTC	CASSSQGLEQYF
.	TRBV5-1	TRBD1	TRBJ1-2	TGCGCCAGCAGCCGGGACAGCTCTAACTATGGCTACACCTTC	CASSRDSSNYGYTF
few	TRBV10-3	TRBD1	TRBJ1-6	TGTGCCATCAGTGAGTCCCGGACAGGGGGCCCCTCTGTTTATAATTCACCCCTCCACTTT	CAISESRTGGPSVYNSPLHF
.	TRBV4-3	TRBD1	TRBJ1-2	TGCGCCAGCAGCCAAGGGGCGGGACAGACCTATGGCTACACCTTC	CASSQGAGQTYGYTF
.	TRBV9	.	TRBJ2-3	TGTGCCAGACCAGGGGTTTTGAATACGCAGTATTTT	CARPGVLNTQYF
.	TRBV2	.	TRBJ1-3	TGTGCCAGCAGTAACAGGGACCACACCATATATTTT	CASSNRDHTIYF